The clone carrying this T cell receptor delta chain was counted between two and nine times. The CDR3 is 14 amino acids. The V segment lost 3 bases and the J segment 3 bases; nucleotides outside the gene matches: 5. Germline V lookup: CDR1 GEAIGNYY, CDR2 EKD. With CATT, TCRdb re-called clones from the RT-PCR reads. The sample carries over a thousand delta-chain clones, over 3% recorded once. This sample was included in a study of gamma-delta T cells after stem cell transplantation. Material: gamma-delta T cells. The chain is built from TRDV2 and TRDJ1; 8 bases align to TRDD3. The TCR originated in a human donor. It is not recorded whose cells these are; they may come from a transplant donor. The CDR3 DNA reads TGTGCCTGTGACCTTACTGGGGGCTCCGATAAACTCATCTTT. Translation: CACDLTGGSDKLIF.